This TCR beta chain derives from a study of post-analysis software for immune sequencing data. Study findings and constraints: Controls significantly exceeded multiple sclerosis patients in normalized Chao1 diversity. F measure grouped same-batch samples tightly together. Patients had higher frequencies than controls of roughly five TRBV segments, including TRBV5-6, TRBV5-1 and TRBV20-1.

Note on this clonotype: As yet, its antigen is unknown.

The CDR3 is 15 amino acids. The V end was cut by 2 bases, the J end by 2 bases, with 13 bases between. Germline-derived CDR1 and CDR2 are MNHNY and SVGAGI (reference sequence). Incorporated into the TCR beta cDNA libraries were unique molecular identifiers, which served to reduce PCR and sequencing biases. There were about 1 to 10 million T cells, and some 500,000 cDNA molecules came from them. TCRdb itself ran the PCR reads through MiXCR, one entry per CDR3 protein. The data show 350,000 to 500,000 distinct CDR3 sequences, 39% seen once. The chain couples TRBV6-6 to TRBJ2-7, with D perhaps given as TRBD1 or TRBD2 (6 bases each). The receptor comes from a girl aged 2 to 9 with multiple sclerosis. What was sequenced was blood. CDR3 protein: CASSYDEGGTYEQYF. As DNA, the CDR3 is TGTGCCAGCAGTTACGACGAGGGGGGCACCTACGAGCAGTACTTC.